This is a list of T cell receptor beta chains from one sample in a study of beta chain features in type 1 diabetes. Here immunoSEQ multiplex PCR was the method, and the copy in TCRdb shows in-frame clones only, minus some. Among 300,000 to 450,000 clones listed, around an eighth were seen once. Material for sequencing was naive CD4+ T cells from blood. The source of these receptors is a man aged 18 to 35 in good health. Each CDR3 is given with its conserved first and last residue. The D gene is left open where the match is weak. Size is stated for part of the rows, as once, few or many counts, or as a class when the clone is expanded.

clone size: .
J gene: TRBJ1-1
V gene: TRBV29-1
D gene: .
CDR3 DNA: TGCAGCGTTGCCACAGGGACCACTGAAGCTTTCTTT
CDR3 protein: CSVATGTTEAFF

clone size: few
J gene: TRBJ2-5
V gene: TRBV29-1
D gene: TRBD2
CDR3 DNA: TGCAGCGTTGAAACGCAGGGAGGGGAGACCCAGTACTTC
CDR3 protein: CSVETQGGETQYF

clone size: .
J gene: TRBJ2-3
V gene: TRBV7-2
D gene: .
CDR3 DNA: TGTGCCAGCAGCTCGCTAGGGGGGGGGCTAGATACGCAGTATTTT
CDR3 protein: CASSSLGGGLDTQYF

clone size: .
J gene: TRBJ2-1
V gene: TRBV28
D gene: .
CDR3 DNA: TGTGCCAGCAGTTTACTTGGAGGTGAGCAGTTCTTC
CDR3 protein: CASSLLGGEQFF

clone size: once
J gene: TRBJ1-5
V gene: TRBV18
D gene: TRBD1
CDR3 DNA: TGTGCCAGCTCACCTAAGGGCAGGGGGCCGGGTCAGCCCCAGCATTTT
CDR3 protein: CASSPKGRGPGQPQHF

clone size: few
J gene: TRBJ2-2
V gene: TRBV2
D gene: TRBD1
CDR3 DNA: TGTGCCAGCAGGCCGGGACAGGGATTCGGGGAGCTGTTTTTT
CDR3 protein: CASRPGQGFGELFF

clone size: .
J gene: TRBJ1-2
V gene: TRBV28
D gene: .
CDR3 DNA: TGTGCCAGCAGTCCGCCGGGGGGGCTAGACTATGGCTACACCTTC
CDR3 protein: CASSPPGGLDYGYTF

clone size: .
J gene: TRBJ2-7
V gene: TRBV30
D gene: .
CDR3 DNA: TGTGCCTGGAGGACAGGCCCAGGCTACGAGCAGTACTTC
CDR3 protein: CAWRTGPGYEQYF

clone size: .
J gene: TRBJ2-7
V gene: TRBV14
D gene: .
CDR3 DNA: TGTGCCAGCAGCGCAGGGACAACCTACGAGCAGTACTTC
CDR3 protein: CASSAGTTYEQYF

clone size: few
J gene: TRBJ2-6
V gene: TRBV28
D gene: TRBD1
CDR3 DNA: TGTGCCAGCAGTTCCGGAATAAGGACAGGGAGTTCTGGGGCCAACGTCCTGACTTTC
CDR3 protein: CASSSGIRTGSSGANVLTF

clone size: .
J gene: TRBJ2-5
V gene: TRBV7-6
D gene: TRBD1
CDR3 DNA: TGTGCCAGCAGCTTAGTTCACAGGGGTCTACAAGAGACCCAGTACTTC
CDR3 protein: CASSLVHRGLQETQYF

clone size: few
J gene: TRBJ2-7
V gene: TRBV28
D gene: TRBD2
CDR3 DNA: TGTGCCAGCAGTTCACCTAGCGGGAGTCCCTACGAGCAGTACTTC
CDR3 protein: CASSSPSGSPYEQYF

clone size: .
J gene: TRBJ1-1
V gene: TRBV15
D gene: TRBD1
CDR3 DNA: TGTGCCACCAGCATCCTCGACAGGGGGACTGAAGCTTTCTTT
CDR3 protein: CATSILDRGTEAFF

clone size: .
J gene: TRBJ1-1
V gene: TRBV7-2
D gene: .
CDR3 DNA: TGTGCCAGCAGCTTACGGGCGGGGGTTGGCACTGAAGCTTTCTTT
CDR3 protein: CASSLRAGVGTEAFF

clone size: few
J gene: TRBJ1-1
V gene: TRBV7-9
D gene: .
CDR3 DNA: TGTGCCAGCAGCTTAGGAGATAACACTGAAGCTTTCTTT
CDR3 protein: CASSLGDNTEAFF

clone size: few
J gene: TRBJ1-5
V gene: TRBV19
D gene: .
CDR3 DNA: TGTGCCAGTTCGAAGGGGGTTAGCAATCAGCCCCAGCATTTT
CDR3 protein: CASSKGVSNQPQHF

clone size: few
J gene: TRBJ2-3
V gene: TRBV7-9
D gene: TRBD2
CDR3 DNA: TGTGCCAGCAGCACCCACCGACTAGCGGGGGGGCCTTTCACAGATACGCAGTATTTT
CDR3 protein: CASSTHRLAGGPFTDTQYF

clone size: few
J gene: TRBJ2-3
V gene: TRBV7-9
D gene: .
CDR3 DNA: TGTGCCAGCAGCTCCGTTAGGGATACAGGGATAGTAGATACGCAGTATTTT
CDR3 protein: CASSSVRDTGIVDTQYF

clone size: .
J gene: TRBJ2-7
V gene: TRBV6-6
D gene: .
CDR3 DNA: TGTGCCAGCAGTTACTCAGTACAGGGAGTGAGCGAGCAGTACTTC
CDR3 protein: CASSYSVQGVSEQYF

clone size: few
J gene: TRBJ2-7
V gene: TRBV5-1
D gene: .
CDR3 DNA: TGCGCCAGCAGCTTTGCCAGACATCAGCTTTCCTACGAGCAGTACTTC
CDR3 protein: CASSFARHQLSYEQYF

clone size: few
J gene: TRBJ2-7
V gene: TRBV28
D gene: TRBD2
CDR3 DNA: TGTGCCAGCAGTTTCCACGGACTAGCGGGAGAATACGAGCAGTACTTC
CDR3 protein: CASSFHGLAGEYEQYF

clone size: .
J gene: TRBJ1-1
V gene: TRBV7-6
D gene: .
CDR3 DNA: TGTGCCAGCAGCTTGCAGGGGTATGGCACTGAAGCTTTCTTT
CDR3 protein: CASSLQGYGTEAFF

clone size: few
J gene: TRBJ2-5
V gene: TRBV5-1
D gene: TRBD1
CDR3 DNA: TGCGCCAGCAGCTTGGCCGAGGGCAGGGGGGAGACCCAGTACTTC
CDR3 protein: CASSLAEGRGETQYF

clone size: few
J gene: TRBJ2-1
V gene: TRBV2
D gene: .
CDR3 DNA: TGTGCCAGCAGTGTCTTGAGCTCCTACAATGAGCAGTTCTTC
CDR3 protein: CASSVLSSYNEQFF

clone size: few
J gene: TRBJ1-1
V gene: TRBV20-1
D gene: .
CDR3 DNA: TGCAGTGCTAGACAGAACACTGAAGCTTTCTTT
CDR3 protein: CSARQNTEAFF

clone size: .
J gene: TRBJ2-4
V gene: TRBV4-1
D gene: .
CDR3 DNA: TGCGCCAGCAGCCAAGAGGAAGTCAGGACAGACAAAAACATTCAGTACTTC
CDR3 protein: CASSQEEVRTDKNIQYF

clone size: once
J gene: TRBJ1-5
V gene: TRBV2
D gene: TRBD1
CDR3 DNA: TGTGCCAGCAGTAGACAGGGTCTAAATCAGCCCCAGCATTTT
CDR3 protein: CASSRQGLNQPQHF

clone size: few
J gene: TRBJ2-5
V gene: TRBV5-1
D gene: TRBD2
CDR3 DNA: TGCGCCAGCAGCAGCGGGACTAGAGGACGAGAGACCCAGTACTTC
CDR3 protein: CASSSGTRGRETQYF

clone size: few
J gene: TRBJ2-7
V gene: TRBV28
D gene: TRBD2
CDR3 DNA: TGTGCCAGCAGGGGGCCCGGGGCTAGCGGGAGTCCCGCCTACGAGCAGTACTTC
CDR3 protein: CASRGPGASGSPAYEQYF

clone size: few
J gene: TRBJ2-7
V gene: TRBV28
D gene: .
CDR3 DNA: TGTGCCAGCAGGACTACGAACTACGAGCAGTACTTC
CDR3 protein: CASRTTNYEQYF

clone size: few
J gene: TRBJ2-5
V gene: TRBV28
D gene: .
CDR3 DNA: TGTGCCAGCGCCCCCGGGGGGCGCCGGGAGACCCAGTACTTC
CDR3 protein: CASAPGGRRETQYF

clone size: few
J gene: TRBJ2-7
V gene: TRBV2
D gene: .
CDR3 DNA: TGTGCCAGCAGACCTACTAGCTCCTACGAGCAGTACTTC
CDR3 protein: CASRPTSSYEQYF

clone size: few
J gene: TRBJ1-5
V gene: TRBV6-5
D gene: .
CDR3 DNA: TGTGCCAGCAGTTACCGGACGGGGAATCAGCCCCAGCATTTT
CDR3 protein: CASSYRTGNQPQHF

clone size: .
J gene: TRBJ1-2
V gene: TRBV30
D gene: .
CDR3 DNA: TGTGCCTGGAGTCCGGACAGAGGCTATGGCTACACCTTC
CDR3 protein: CAWSPDRGYGYTF

clone size: .
J gene: TRBJ1-2
V gene: TRBV30
D gene: .
CDR3 DNA: TGTGCCTGGAGTATCTGGGAGTATGGCTACACCTTC
CDR3 protein: CAWSIWEYGYTF

clone size: .
J gene: TRBJ2-7
V gene: TRBV7-2
D gene: TRBD2
CDR3 DNA: TGTGCCAGCAGCTTAGGGCTAGCGGGGCCGGCTTACTACGAGCAGTACTTC
CDR3 protein: CASSLGLAGPAYYEQYF

clone size: .
J gene: TRBJ2-1
V gene: TRBV11-1
D gene: TRBD2
CDR3 DNA: TGTGCCAGCAGCCCGTCACTAGCGGGAGGGCGGAATGAGCAGTTCTTC
CDR3 protein: CASSPSLAGGRNEQFF

clone size: .
J gene: TRBJ2-2
V gene: TRBV7-3
D gene: TRBD2
CDR3 DNA: TGTGCCAGCAGCCAGAGGGGAGGGCCGGTCACCGGGGAGCTGTTTTTT
CDR3 protein: CASSQRGGPVTGELFF

clone size: .
J gene: TRBJ1-5
V gene: TRBV4-2
D gene: .
CDR3 DNA: TGTGCCAGCAGCCAAGAAGTAGGGAGGGGTCAGCCCCAGCATTTT
CDR3 protein: CASSQEVGRGQPQHF

clone size: few
J gene: TRBJ1-2
V gene: TRBV28
D gene: .
CDR3 DNA: TGTGCCACTCGGGGAGGGTATGGCTACACCTTC
CDR3 protein: CATRGGYGYTF

clone size: .
J gene: TRBJ1-2
V gene: TRBV14
D gene: TRBD1
CDR3 DNA: TGTGCCAGCAGCCTCGACAGGGGAAACTATGGCTACACCTTC
CDR3 protein: CASSLDRGNYGYTF

clone size: few
J gene: TRBJ1-4
V gene: TRBV15
D gene: .
CDR3 DNA: TGTGCCACCAGCAGGGTAGCTGGTGAAAAACTGTTTTTT
CDR3 protein: CATSRVAGEKLFF

clone size: few
J gene: TRBJ1-2
V gene: TRBV5-4
D gene: TRBD1
CDR3 DNA: TGTGCCAGCAGCTTGGGGACAGGGTCGGGTGATGGCTACACCTTC
CDR3 protein: CASSLGTGSGDGYTF

clone size: .
J gene: TRBJ2-1
V gene: TRBV28
D gene: TRBD1
CDR3 DNA: TGTGCCAGCAGCCCGATTTCGACAGGGACCCGAGGGGATGAGCAGTTCTTC
CDR3 protein: CASSPISTGTRGDEQFF

clone size: .
J gene: TRBJ2-1
V gene: TRBV7-2
D gene: TRBD2
CDR3 DNA: TGTGCCAGCAGCTTAGAAATGGCTAGCGGGAGTTATGAGCAGTTCTTC
CDR3 protein: CASSLEMASGSYEQFF

clone size: few
J gene: TRBJ2-3
V gene: TRBV14
D gene: .
CDR3 DNA: TGTGCCAGCAGCCAAGCGGACTTAAGCACAGATACGCAGTATTTT
CDR3 protein: CASSQADLSTDTQYF

clone size: few
J gene: TRBJ2-7
V gene: TRBV28
D gene: .
CDR3 DNA: TGTGCCAGCAGCCCCGGGGGAACAGAAGCTTACGAGCAGTACTTC
CDR3 protein: CASSPGGTEAYEQYF

clone size: few
J gene: TRBJ2-3
V gene: TRBV27
D gene: TRBD1
CDR3 DNA: TGTGCCAGCCGGACAGGAACTAGCACAGATACGCAGTATTTT
CDR3 protein: CASRTGTSTDTQYF

clone size: few
J gene: TRBJ2-2
V gene: TRBV25-1
D gene: .
CDR3 DNA: TGTGCCAGCAGTGGGGGCTGGCGACCCAGCACCGGGGAGCTGTTTTTT
CDR3 protein: CASSGGWRPSTGELFF